A selection of T cell receptor beta chains follows, all from one sample in a study of blood T cell repertoires in COVID-19. Profiled with immunoSEQ multiplex PCR; TCRdb holds only in-frame clones, not every one. The sample contains around 300,000 clones, 88% of which appear only once. The specimen was peripheral blood. The receptors were gathered from a man younger than 30 with active or convalescent COVID-19. Both conserved end residues are part of each CDR3. D genes are given only for firm matches. Clone size is given for some rows only: seen once, a few or many times, or a class if the clone is expanded.

V	D	size	J	DNA	CDR3
TRBV2	.	.	TRBJ1-3	TGTGCCAGCAGTGCTGCGCCCGGAAACACCATATATTTT	CASSAAPGNTIYF
TRBV29-1	TRBD2	.	TRBJ2-6	TGCAGCGTCGCAGGTTTAGCGGGGGTATACTCTGGGGCCAACGTCCTGACTTTC	CSVAGLAGVYSGANVLTF
TRBV7-6	TRBD2	.	TRBJ2-3	TGTGCCAGCAGCCTGACTAGCGGGGGGGAGTACGAATTCACAGATACGCAGTATTTT	CASSLTSGGEYEFTDTQYF
TRBV12-5	.	.	TRBJ2-1	TGTGCTAGTATACCCAGGGGAACCTACAATGAGCAGTTCTTC	CASIPRGTYNEQFF
TRBV7-6	.	once	TRBJ2-1	TGTGCCAGCAGCTTAGGGATTGCGCAGGGGACCTACAATGAGCAGTTCTTC	CASSLGIAQGTYNEQFF
TRBV7-9	.	.	TRBJ2-3	TGTGCCAGCAGCTTGAAACAGGGAACAGATACGCAGTATTTT	CASSLKQGTDTQYF
TRBV4-1	.	.	TRBJ1-1	TGCGCCAGCAGCGAACGACCAGGGATCGCTGAAGCTTTCTTT	CASSERPGIAEAFF
TRBV12-3/TRBV12-4	.	.	TRBJ1-1	TGTGCCAGCAGTTTAGTGTATGAAGCTTTCTTT	CASSLVYEAFF
TRBV3-1/TRBV3-2	TRBD2	.	TRBJ2-5	TGTGCCAGCAGTCACGAAGGCGGGGGACAAGAGACCCAGTACTTC	CASSHEGGGQETQYF
TRBV5-5	TRBD1	.	TRBJ2-5	TGTGCCAGCAGTCTGACAGGGGGCGTCCGGAAGACCCAGTACTTC	CASSLTGGVRKTQYF
TRBV19	TRBD2	.	TRBJ2-3	TGTGCCAGTAGTATTCTAGCGGGGGGCACAGATACGCAGTATTTT	CASSILAGGTDTQYF
TRBV9	TRBD1	few	TRBJ1-2	TGTGCCAGCAGCGCCATGACAGGGGATGGCTACACCTTC	CASSAMTGDGYTF
TRBV11-2	TRBD2	.	TRBJ2-7	TGTGCCAGCAGCTTAGGTAGCGGGGGCGGGGAGCAGTACTTC	CASSLGSGGGEQYF
TRBV3-1/TRBV3-2	TRBD1	.	TRBJ2-1	TGTGCCAGCAGCCTCCAGGGGGACGACTACAATGAGCAGTTCTTC	CASSLQGDDYNEQFF
TRBV6-4	.	.	TRBJ2-2	TGTGCCAGCAGTCTTGGGACTAACACCGGGGAGCTGTTTTTT	CASSLGTNTGELFF
TRBV5-5	TRBD1	.	TRBJ1-2	TGTGCCAGCAGAAACACAGGGGGCTTTAACTATGGCTACACCTTC	CASRNTGGFNYGYTF
TRBV3-1/TRBV3-2	.	.	TRBJ2-2	TGTGCCAGCAGCCACGATACTCCCCGGGAGCTGTTTTTT	CASSHDTPRELFF
TRBV7-9	.	few	TRBJ1-5	TGTGCCAGCAGCCCTACTGATCAGCCCCAGCATTTT	CASSPTDQPQHF
TRBV6-6	.	few	TRBJ1-5	TGTGCCAGCAGTGCGGCGCAGGGAGGGCAGCCCCAGCATTTT	CASSAAQGGQPQHF
TRBV7-6	.	.	TRBJ2-3	TGTGCCAGCAGCTTGGGGTGGGGCAGGGCAGATACGCAGTATTTT	CASSLGWGRADTQYF
TRBV6-6	.	.	TRBJ2-3	TGTGCCAGCAGTTACCTCCGGTGGGAGCGCACAGATACGCAGTATTTT	CASSYLRWERTDTQYF
TRBV25-1	TRBD1	.	TRBJ2-1	TGTGCCAGCAGTGAGGGGCGGGACAGGGGACCCTACAATGAGCAGTTCTTC	CASSEGRDRGPYNEQFF
TRBV9	TRBD2	.	TRBJ2-3	TGTGCCAGCAGCGATCCTAGCGGGGGGGCCATCGGTACGCAGTATTTT	CASSDPSGGAIGTQYF
TRBV5-1	TRBD2	.	TRBJ2-2	TGCGCCAGCAGCTCCGGGACTAGCGGGGGAGGAACCGGGGAGCTGTTTTTT	CASSSGTSGGGTGELFF
TRBV2	TRBD1	.	TRBJ1-1	TGTGCCAGCCACCACAGGGGCAACACTGAAGCTTTCTTT	CASHHRGNTEAFF
TRBV5-1	.	.	TRBJ1-4	TGCGCCAGCAGCTTGGCTGGGAGTCTGGCAAATGAAAAACTGTTTTTT	CASSLAGSLANEKLFF